What follows are 24 T cell receptor beta chains derived from one specimen sequenced in a study of response to subunit inactivated influenza vaccine. TCRdb passed the RT-PCR reads through MiXCR, listing each CDR3 protein once. This sample has roughly 780,000 distinct CDR3 sequences; under 20% occur once, and the top ten carry 9.5% to 13%. The sample here was PBMCs from blood, taken 4 to 6 days after vaccination. The receptors here all came from a man in his forties or fifties who received an inactivated influenza vaccine.

This clonotype has just a few counts. The chain has TRBV7-2 and TRBJ1-6; D gene uncertain. The CDR3 loop spans 16 amino acids. V was pared by 1 base and J by 8 bases, with 15 bases between. Germline loops: CDR1 SGHTA, CDR2 FQGNSA. The CDR3 bases are TGTGCCAGCAGCTTAGTTCTTAGTCCCGTGGATTCACCCCTCCACTTT. Amino acid sequence: CASSLVLSPVDSPLHF. The variable domain in full, completed from reference TRBV7-2 and TRBJ1-6, reads GAGVSQSPSNKVTEKGKDVELRCDPISGHTALYWYRQSLGQGLEFLIYFQGNSAPDKSGLPSDRFSAERTGGSVSTLTIQRTQQEDSAVYLCASSLVLSPVDSPLHFGNGTRLTVT.

V and J are TRBV7-2 and TRBJ1-2, with 7 nucleotides matching TRBD1. Germline CDR1 and CDR2: SGHTA and FQGNSA. This CDR3 comprises 14 residues. The trim removed 6 bases at V and 3 bases at J, leaving 7 bases unmatched. This CDR3 is CASRDPGQHYGYTF. The CDR3 region has the DNA TGTGCCAGCAGGGATCCGGGACAGCACTATGGCTACACCTTC.

This chain joins TRBV6-2 or TRBV6-3 and TRBJ1-6; D perhaps matches TRBD1 (5 bases). Trimming removed 6 bases at V and 3 bases at J, with 12 bases between. CDR1 and CDR2 from the germline V gene are MNHEY and SVGEGT. The CDR3 is 15 residues long. The CDR3 protein is CASRQQEVYNSPLHF. CDR3 coding DNA: TGTGCCAGCAGACAACAGGAGGTCTATAATTCACCCCTCCACTTT.

This clonotype was counted many times. This chain connects TRBV5-5 to TRBJ2-3; TRBD1 aligns across 7 bases. V dropped 4 bases and J dropped 6; count of bases not matched to a gene: 5. This CDR3 contains 13 residues. Germline V gene data show CDR1 as SGHKS and CDR2 as YYEKEE (reference sequence). The CDR3 DNA reads as TGTGCCAGCAGCGGGACAGCCCGCGATACGCAGTATTTT. Translated, it gives CASSGTARDTQYF.

This clonotype came up a few times. The chain has TRBV7-9 and TRBJ1-4; no reliable D call. Trimming removed 5 bases at V and 15 bases at J, with 16 bases between. CDR1 is SEHNR, CDR2 FQNEAQ, per germline (reference sequence). The CDR3 is made up of 12 amino acids. The CDR3 sequence: CASSPGSTRMFF. DNA for the CDR3: TGTGCCAGCAGCCCGGGTTCGACACGGATGTTTTTT.

This clonotype has only a few counts. The chain employs TRBV20-1 and TRBJ2-2, with 7 bases fitting TRBD2. The CDR3 runs to 15 residues. Germline loops: CDR1 DFQATT, CDR2 SNEGSKA (reference sequence). V lost 6 bases and J lost 4; bases outside the gene matches: 11. The CDR3 spells CSAGRDPGGTGELFF. The CDR3 DNA sequence: TGCAGTGCAGGCAGGGATCCGGGGGGCACCGGGGAGCTGTTTTTT.

The chain links TRBV12-3 or TRBV12-4 to TRBJ2-1; TRBD2 agrees at 16 bases. This CDR3 contains 16 residues. The V segment lost 6 bases and the J segment 8 bases; nucleotides outside the gene matches: 7. CDR3 loop: CASSKRGLAGGYEQFF. CDR3 bases: TGTGCCAGCAGCAAGAGGGGACTAGCGGGGGGGTATGAGCAGTTCTTC.

This clonotype has a handful of counts. The gene calls are TRBV5-1 and TRBJ2-3; 12 nucleotides match TRBD2. Germline CDR1 and CDR2: SGHRS and YFSETQ. V was pared by 3 bases and J by 0 bases, with 2 bases of the junction left unmatched. CDR3 length: 16 amino acids. Here the CDR3 reads CASSWTSGISTDTQYF. CDR3 nucleotides: TGCGCCAGCAGCTGGACTAGCGGGATAAGCACAGATACGCAGTATTTT.

This clonotype was detected only a few times. The chain employs TRBV6-2 or TRBV6-3 and TRBJ2-2, with 8 bases matching TRBD1. The length of the CDR3 is 16 residues. The germline CDR1 and CDR2 sequences are MNHEY and SVGEGT. V dropped 6 bases and J dropped 5; count of bases not matched to a gene: 11. CDR3 loop: CASRPTGQGRTGELFF. The CDR3 DNA sequence: TGTGCCAGCAGACCTACAGGACAGGGTCGTACCGGGGAGCTGTTTTTT.

This clonotype was counted a few times. The genes are TRBV7-2 and TRBJ1-2, with a possible D match to TRBD1 (5 bases). CDR3 length: 15 residues. V was pared by 4 bases and J by 4 bases, with 16 bases between. The germline CDR1 and CDR2 sequences are SGHTA and FQGNSA. The CDR3 spells CASSSGEGTGYGYTF. DNA of the CDR3: TGTGCCAGCAGCTCGGGCGAGGGAACAGGCTATGGCTACACCTTC.

In regard to this clonotype: This sequence may be a read error, since a much larger clone differs from it by one base. The chain carries TRBV6-1 and TRBJ2-2, with TRBD2 matching 12 bases. This CDR3 region has 15 residues. Trimming at V came to 6 bases and at J to 5 bases, leaving 4 bases not matched to a gene. Per germline, CDR1 MNHNS and CDR2 SASEGT. The DNA of the CDR3 is TGTGCCAGCAGAGTACTAGCGGGAGGAACCGGGGAGCTGTTTTTT. This translates into CASRVLAGGTGELFF.

This clonotype appeared a few times. CDR3 in DNA: TGCGCCAGCAGCCAACAGGACCAAGAGACCCAGTACTTC. This sequence encodes CASSQQDQETQYF. The J gene is TRBJ2-5, the V gene TRBV4-3; D uncertain. The CDR3 length is 13 residues. V lost 2 bases and J 0 bases, leaving 4 bases between the germline ends. CDR1 LGHNA and CDR2 YSLEER come from the germline V gene.

The V and J genes are TRBV6-2 or TRBV6-3 and TRBJ2-3, with TRBD1 as a possible D gene (5 bases). V lost 5 bases and J lost 2, with 20 bases in between. Germline V CDR1 and CDR2: MNHEY, SVGEGT. The CDR3 has 17 residues. DNA of the CDR3: TGTGCCAGCAGTAGAACCGTCGAGGACAAGACCACAGATACGCAGTATTTT. Translated: CASSRTVEDKTTDTQYF.

This clonotype was detected a few times. The chain has TRBV28 and TRBJ1-4; 7 nucleotides line up with TRBD1. Germline trimming cut 6 bases from V and 8 bases from J; bases unmatched to any gene: 18. The length of the CDR3 is 17 residues. Germline V CDR1 and CDR2: MDHEN, SYDVKM. The CDR3 is CASSRPSYRGSGEKLFF. CDR3 nucleotide sequence: TGTGCCAGCAGCCGCCCCAGCTACAGGGGATCCGGGGAAAAACTGTTTTTT.

This clonotype was observed a few times. This chain uses TRBV10-3 with TRBJ2-7, with a possible D match to TRBD1 (6 bases). Germline lookup yields CDR1 ENHRY and CDR2 SYGVKD. CDR3 length: 15 residues. V gave up 6 bases and J gave up 0 bases, with 15 bases separating them. CDR3 nucleotides: TGTGCCATCAGCCCTGGACAGCTGAGCTCCTACGAGCAGTACTTC. It encodes CAISPGQLSSYEQYF.

The rearrangement uses TRBV9 and TRBJ2-5, with D unresolved. Germline V CDR1 and CDR2: SGDLS, YYNGEE. Trimming shortened V by 0 bases and J by 1 base, and 10 bases separated the two germline ends. The CDR3 runs 15 residues. The CDR3: CASSVGSQAQETQYF. As DNA, the CDR3 is TGTGCCAGCAGCGTAGGGTCGCAAGCCCAAGAGACCCAGTACTTC.

This clonotype has more than one count but fewer than ten. The chain carries TRBV6-2 or TRBV6-3 and TRBJ2-3; maybe TRBD1 (5 bases). Trimming removed 0 bases at V and 6 bases at J, with 13 bases between. This CDR3 region has 15 residues. CDR1 MNHEY and CDR2 SVGEGT come from the germline V gene. The CDR3 region has the DNA TGTGCCAGCAGTTACTCCCGACAGATCCTGGATACGCAGTATTTT. It codes for CASSYSRQILDTQYF.

The genes are TRBV28 and TRBJ2-1; 10 bases fit TRBD1. Per the germline V gene, CDR1 is MDHEN and CDR2 is SYDVKM. The V and J ends lost 6 bases and 8 bases, in that order; junction bases with no gene match: 10. The CDR3 length is 15 residues. Here the CDR3 DNA reads TGTGCCAGCAGGATGACAGGGGGCGCCCCCGATGAGCAGTTCTTC. Translation: CASRMTGGAPDEQFF. Full variable domain (remainder filled in from reference TRBV28 and TRBJ2-1): DVKVTQSSRYLVKRTGEKVFLECVQDMDHENMFWYRQDPGLGLRLIYFSYDVKMKEKGDIPEGYSVSREKKERFSLILESASTNQTSMYLCASRMTGGAPDEQFFGPGTRLTVL.

This clonotype was seen a handful of times. V usage is TRBV7-8 and J usage is TRBJ1-2; D is unresolved. From germline, CDR1 is SGHVS and CDR2 FQNEAQ. This CDR3 is built from 15 residues. Deletions cut 1 base from V and 8 bases from J, with 17 bases between. The CDR3 sequence is CASSLESGQSRGYTF. The CDR3 DNA sequence: TGTGCCAGCAGCTTAGAATCCGGTCAGTCGCGCGGCTACACCTTC.

V gene TRBV7-9 combines with J gene TRBJ2-3, with 7 bases that match TRBD1. The CDR3 runs 15 residues. Losses at the gene ends were 5 bases for V and 0 bases for J; bases not matched to a gene: 5. Germline assignment: CDR1 SEHNR and CDR2 FQNEAQ (reference sequence). The CDR3 protein is CASSQQGLSTDTQYF. CDR3 sequence (DNA): TGTGCCAGCAGCCAACAGGGGCTGAGCACAGATACGCAGTATTTT.

The chain links TRBV12-3 or TRBV12-4 to TRBJ2-1; D may match TRBD1 or TRBD2 (5 bases each). V was trimmed by 6 bases and J by 3 bases, leaving 12 bases between them. CDR3 size: 14 residues. DNA for the CDR3: TGTGCCAGCAGGGGGGAGAATCTCTACAATGAGCAGTTCTTC. Translation gives CASRGENLYNEQFF.

This clonotype was seen only a few times. This chain connects TRBV12-3 or TRBV12-4 to TRBJ1-1; D ambiguous. V shed 3 bases and J shed 6 bases, with 14 bases lying between them. The CDR3 contains 14 residues. The CDR3 loop reads CASSFPLPGAEAFF. For the CDR3, the DNA is TGTGCCAGCAGTTTTCCTCTCCCGGGAGCTGAAGCTTTCTTT.

This clonotype was picked up many times. As DNA, the CDR3 is TGCAGTGCTAGAGCTTTCCGGGACAGGGGCTATGGCTACACCTTC. Translating gives CSARAFRDRGYGYTF. V and J are TRBV20-1 and TRBJ1-2, with 10 bases identical to TRBD1. Germline V lookup: CDR1 DFQATT, CDR2 SNEGSKA (reference sequence). This CDR3 region has 15 residues. Trimming at V came to 1 base and at J to 4 bases, leaving 6 bases not matched to a gene.

This clonotype was detected a few times. This chain links TRBV29-1 with TRBJ2-3; 7 bases line up with TRBD2. Germline CDR1 is SQVTM and CDR2 is ANQGSEA. Trimming took 4 bases from V and 4 from J; bases not matched to a gene: 5. This CDR3 contains 13 residues. CDR3 nucleotide sequence: TGCAGCGTTGGGCGGGAGTCCGCAGATACGCAGTATTTT. Amino acids: CSVGRESADTQYF.